This T cell receptor (beta chain) was profiled in a study of OX40 agonist ivuxolimab in advanced cancers. Study background: Patients in the trial were receiving intravenous ivuxolimab every 2 weeks, at doses of 0.01 to 10 mg/kg.

Repertoires were generated with immunoSEQ multiplex PCR, while TCRdb's copy carries only in-frame clones and drops some. In the table there are about 26,000 clones, roughly three quarters of which are singletons. The material sequenced was CD4+ or CD8+ T cells sorted from blood, taken in a trial of the OX40 agonist ivuxolimab. The origin of this receptor is an adult with an advanced solid tumor such as melanoma, head and neck, liver or kidney cancer.

This CDR3 is CASNSQGYWIEAFF. CDR3 DNA sequence: TGTGCCAGCAACAGTCAGGGGTACTGGATTGAAGCTTTCTTT. V is TRBV6-6 and J is TRBJ1-1, with a tentative D call TRBD1 (6 bases). Between the trimmed V and J ends, which lost 7 bases and 7 bases, there was a span of 19 bases. CDR3 length: 14 residues. CDR1 is MNHNY, CDR2 SVGAGI, per germline (reference sequence).